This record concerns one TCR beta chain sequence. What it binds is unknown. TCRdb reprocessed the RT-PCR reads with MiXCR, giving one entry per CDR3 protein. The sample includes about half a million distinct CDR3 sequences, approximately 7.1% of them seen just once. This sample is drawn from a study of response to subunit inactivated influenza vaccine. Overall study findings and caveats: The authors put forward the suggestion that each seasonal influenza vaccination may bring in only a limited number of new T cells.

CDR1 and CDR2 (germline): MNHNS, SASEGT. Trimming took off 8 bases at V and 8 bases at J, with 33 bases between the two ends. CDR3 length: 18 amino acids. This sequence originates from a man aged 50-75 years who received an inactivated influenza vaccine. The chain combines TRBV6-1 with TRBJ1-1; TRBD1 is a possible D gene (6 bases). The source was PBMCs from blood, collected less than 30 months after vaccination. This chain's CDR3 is CASARRGSGVPIRPEAFF. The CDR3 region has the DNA TGTGCCAGCGCGAGGAGAGGGTCAGGGGTACCGATAAGACCCGAAGCTTTCTTT.